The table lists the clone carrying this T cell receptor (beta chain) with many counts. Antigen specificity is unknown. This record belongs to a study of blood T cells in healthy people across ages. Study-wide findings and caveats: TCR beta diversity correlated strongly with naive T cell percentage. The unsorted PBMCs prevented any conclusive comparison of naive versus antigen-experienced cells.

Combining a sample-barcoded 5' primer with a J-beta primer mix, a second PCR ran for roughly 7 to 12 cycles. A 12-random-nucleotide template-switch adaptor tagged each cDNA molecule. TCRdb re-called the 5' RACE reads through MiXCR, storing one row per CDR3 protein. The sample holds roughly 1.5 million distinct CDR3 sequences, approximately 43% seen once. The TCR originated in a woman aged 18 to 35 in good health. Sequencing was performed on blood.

CDR3 coding DNA: TGCAGCGTTGGTCGGACAGGGGATAGTGGCTACACCTTC. Protein: CSVGRTGDSGYTF. The rearrangement uses TRBV29-1 and TRBJ1-2; 9 bases align to TRBD1. This CDR3 contains 13 residues. The germline gives CDR1 SQVTM, CDR2 ANQGSEA. Trimming cost V 4 bases and J 7 bases; bases outside gene matches: 7.